This T cell receptor (beta chain) came from a study of vaccination and CD4 T cells after COVID-19 (dated by TCRdb to between 2021 and 2022). Context from the whole study: Convalescent patients had a positive SARS-CoV-2 result on nasal swab PCR, and of these patients, nine had mild disease and one had severe disease. In roughly 10 COVID-19 convalescent patients and a few infection-naive healthy vaccine recipients, the spike-specific CD4+ TCR repertoire before mRNA vaccination was compared with the repertoire after mRNA vaccination. Post-COVID blood samples from convalescent patients were collected a median of roughly 100 days after diagnosis, with a range of 35 to 161 days. Each participant got two doses of either the Pfizer-BioNTech BNT162b2 vaccine (n=8) or the Moderna mRNA-1273 vaccine (n=2). In the convalescent cohort there were six males and four females, among whom were two Hispanic individuals, seven Caucasians, two Asians and one multiracial person. Post-vaccine blood samples were collected a median of around 2.5 months after the second vaccine dose, ranging from about 13 to 241 days. Three convalescent patients gave samples both early after vaccination (day 14) and late after vaccination (days 161 to 241).

According to the study, the label for this sample's time point signals: late sampling 161 to 241 days after vaccination in a few convalescent patients. The convalescent patients' positive SARS-CoV-2 PCR tests were from March to December 2020, which was before the Alpha, Beta and Delta variants emerged in the United States. Ficoll-Paque Plus gradient centrifugation was used to isolate PBMCs from whole blood, and the isolated PBMCs were then either used fresh or cryopreserved at -140C. This clonotype is labeled medium-sized (0.01 to 0.1%). Its antigen is currently not known. There are no base qualities to consult, and no much larger clone falls within one base. The protocol used for the library was PCR. The sequencing machine was an Illumina iSeq 100. Per the source publication's procedure: Non-productive sequences were removed, and CDR3s not starting with C, not ending with F or W, or shorter than 7 amino acids were discarded. Using R version 3.6.1, CDR3 homology was evaluated through Levenshtein distances (stringdist) along with unrooted phylogenetic trees (ape). The raw public reads went through TCRdb reprocessing: fastp at Q25, MiXCR clone calling, in-frame beta chains kept. Entries that share a CDR3 protein sequence are merged under the most common genes and DNA. These V and J calls derive from TCRdb rather than the authors' analysis. Recorded for this sample are some 27,000 distinct CDR3 sequences; under 65% of them occurred a single time. Together, the top ten hold roughly 5.5% of the sample.

What the study reported, not specific to this receptor: Relatively few convalescent patients were included in the study, and early timepoints after natural infection were not analyzed. Among the post-vaccine SARS-CoV-2-reactive clones in convalescent patients, a median around 90% showed up only after vaccination, which suggests vaccine-specific priming. An increase in the median number of SARS-CoV-2-reactive clonotypes from 20 to 25 after infection to roughly 38 after vaccination was observed, but the change was not found to be significant. Of the vaccine-specific clones in convalescent patients, 304 of 307, or nearly all, reacted only to SARS-CoV-2 spike and did not cross-react with common cold coronaviruses.

V was cut back by 8 bases and J by 0 bases, leaving a gap of 8 bases between them. Spanning cysteine to phenylalanine, the CDR3 consists of 13 amino acids. Only the CDR3 DNA stays, 39 bases, in frame from base 1. CDR1 and CDR2, per the germline V gene, are MNHNS and SASEGT. The sequence links TRBV6-1 to TRBJ1-5, with no confident D gene call. This clonotype was obtained from a human donor who had recovered from COVID-19. Sequencing was performed on CD4+ T cells from blood, taken about 7 months after SARS-CoV-2 vaccination. The CDR3 region: CASLGHSNQPQHF. The nucleotide sequence is given as TGTGCCAGCCTGGGCCATAGCAATCAGCCCCAGCATTTT.